This T cell receptor (beta chain) was sequenced for a study of cytomegalovirus exposure and HLA in healthy donors. The PCR had 60 Vbeta and 13 Jbeta primers. Profiled with immunoSEQ multiplex PCR; TCRdb holds only in-frame clones, not every one. Among over 80,000 clones listed, 65% to 80% were seen once. Sequencing was done on a sample of PBMCs. The origin of this receptor is a woman younger than 30 in good health and CMV-seropositive.

CDR3: CASRRLGGNYGYTF. CDR3 bases: TGTGCCAGCAGGCGACTGGGTGGGAACTATGGCTACACCTTC. The gene calls are TRBV6-1 and TRBJ1-2; no reliable D call. Germline-derived CDR1 and CDR2 are MNHNS and SASEGT. CDR3 size: 14 residues. The V end was cut by 6 bases, the J end by 2 bases, with 13 bases between.